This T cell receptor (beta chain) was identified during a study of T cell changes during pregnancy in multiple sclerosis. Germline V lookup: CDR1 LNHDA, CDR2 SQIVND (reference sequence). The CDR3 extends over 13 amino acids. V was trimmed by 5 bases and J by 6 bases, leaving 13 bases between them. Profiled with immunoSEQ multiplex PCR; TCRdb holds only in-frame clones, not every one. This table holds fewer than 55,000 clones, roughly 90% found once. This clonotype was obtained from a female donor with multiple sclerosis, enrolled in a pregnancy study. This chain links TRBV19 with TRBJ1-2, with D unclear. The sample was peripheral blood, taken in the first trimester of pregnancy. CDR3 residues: CASSPRRLNGYTF. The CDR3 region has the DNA TGTGCCAGTAGTCCACGCCGGTTGAATGGCTACACCTTC.